This T cell receptor (beta chain) was observed in a study of T cell responses to AZD1222 COVID-19 vaccine. Measured with immunoSEQ multiplex PCR; TCRdb has only the in-frame clones, and not every one. The data show 90,000 to 120,000 clones, with approximately 86% seen just once and around 4.4% held by the top ten. CDR1 MNHEY and CDR2 SVGAGI come from the germline V gene. This CDR3 has 16 residues. V shed 0 bases and J shed 7 bases, with 13 bases lying between them. The chain is built from TRBV6-5 and TRBJ1-6; weak D call: TRBD1 (5 bases). This sequence originates from an adult in good health. Sequencing was performed on peripheral blood, taken on day 0 of AZD1222 vaccination. The CDR3 loop reads CASSYSVRGWNSPLHF. CDR3 nucleotide sequence: TGTGCCAGCAGTTACTCAGTCCGGGGGTGGAATTCACCCCTCCACTTT.